One TCR beta chain is described in this entry. The antigen is unknown. Cultured CD4+ T cell DNA underwent sequencing with the Oncomine TCR Beta short-read assay. MiXCR, applied by TCRdb to the PCR reads, yields one record per CDR3 protein. The sample has some 14,000 distinct CDR3 sequences; 41% are singletons. These data belong to a study of vaccination and CD4 T cells after COVID-19. Trimming took 3 bases from V and 6 from J, leaving 6 bases between them. The CDR3 consists of 11 residues. Germline V gene lookup returns CDR1 MDHEN and CDR2 SYDVKM. Treatment: roughly ten-day PBMC culture with coronavirus spike peptide pools or control peptides (ViraFEST assay). Under the ViraFEST approach, antigen-specific T cells were expanded with peptide pools and TCRs subsequently sequenced.

This chain connects TRBV28 to TRBJ2-7; D remains ambiguous. The input for sequencing was CD4+ T cells from blood, cultured in vitro, taken after SARS-CoV-2 vaccination. The source is a human donor who had recovered from COVID-19. The CDR3 DNA is TGTGCCAGCAGTTTGTCGGCCGAGCAGTACTTC. The encoded protein is CASSLSAEQYF.